This TCR beta chain was identified during a study of blood T cell repertoires in COVID-19. Across the study: Donors in the United States, Italy and Spain gave samples during acute or convalescent COVID-19. PBMCs, B-cell-depleted T cells, or T cells were the source of the cDNA or gDNA that made up the material.

While infection was still active, Seattle patients were enrolled and then followed longitudinally. Authors' methods: Estimates of nucleated cell counts were drawn from the amplification of reference gene primers. Assay used: immunoSEQ multiplex PCR; TCRdb lists only in-frame clones, some missing. The D gene and trimming were derived from the DNA, and the V and J assignments and clone size from that table. The sample contains 120,000 or so clones, around 80% of which appear only once. The CDR3 has 15 residues. Trimming cost V 0 bases and J 8 bases; bases outside gene matches: 6. Germline V gene data show CDR1 as MNHEY and CDR2 as SMNVEV (reference sequence).

Sequencing used peripheral blood. The clonotype comes from a man younger than 40 with COVID-19, enrolled during active disease. V gene TRBV27 combines with J gene TRBJ1-2, with 10 bases that match TRBD1. The chain's CDR3 is CASSLSLGTGDGYTF. Written as DNA, the CDR3 is TGTGCCAGCAGTTTATCGCTCGGGACAGGGGACGGCTACACCTTC.